Included here is one TCR beta chain sequence, with context. The antigen it binds to is not known. No much larger clonotype is one base removed from it; base qualities were not supplied. This sample includes further DNA sequences coding for the same CDR3. Reading from cysteine to phenylalanine, the CDR3 counts 15 amino acids. Only the CDR3 part of the read is kept: 45 bases, read in frame from the first base. The germline ends are 13 bases apart after V is trimmed by 0 bases and J by 9 bases. The germline V gene (reference sequence) gives CDR1 as SGHKS and CDR2 as YYEKEE. These data belong to a study of control samples from healthy donors and cancer patients (dated by TCRdb to about 2020). The receptor library was made with the immunoSEQ multiplex PCR assay. Here the immuneACCESS table is served through TCRdb, limited to in-frame sequences with V and J called. Missing clones are a known gap in these copies; in checked studies unresolved V genes cover under half, and the rest lacks a known reason. Within this sample are 99,000 or so clones, with about 83% of them counted one time only. Of the sample, over 10% falls within the top ten clones.

Input material: blood. The V and J genes are TRBV5-5 and TRBJ1-6; TRBD1 is possibly the D segment (6 matching bases). The sequence came from a woman in her 50s in good health. The CDR3 amino acid sequence is: CASSLGWGGSSPLHF. The nucleotide sequence is given as TGTGCCAGCAGCTTGGGTTGGGGGGGCAGTTCACCCCTCCACTTT. Reference TRBV5-5 and TRBJ1-6 proteins supply the regions before and after the CDR3; the full variable domain is: DAGVTQSPTHLIKTRGQQVTLRCSPISGHKSVSWYQQVLGQGPQFIFQYYEKEERGRGNFPDRFSARQFPNYSSELNVNALLLGDSALYLCASSLGWGGSSPLHFGNGTRLTVT.